The 17 T cell receptor beta chains listed next were all sequenced from one sample in a study of PD-L1 blockade in urothelial cancer. TCRdb keeps only in-frame clones here, not all; method: immunoSEQ multiplex PCR. The sample lists around 92,000 clones, about 90% occurring once. As to time point: pretreatment peripheral blood. The sample in question was PBMCs, obtained around atezolizumab (anti-PD-L1) treatment. The receptors were sampled from a woman aged 80 or over with urothelial cancer.

V gene TRBV9 combines with J gene TRBJ2-2, with a weak D call TRBD2 (5 bases). Trimming shortened V by 2 bases and J by 0 bases, and 8 bases separated the two germline ends. Germline V CDR1 and CDR2: SGDLS, YYNGEE. The CDR3 consists of 15 residues. CDR3 sequence reads: CASSVGVSNTGELFF. The DNA of the CDR3 is TGTGCCAGCAGCGTGGGAGTGTCGAACACCGGGGAGCTGTTTTTT.

In DNA form, the CDR3 reads TGTGCCAGCAGTTACTCGACGCCCAGGGCTGAAGCTTTCTTT. Amino acids: CASSYSTPRAEAFF. The chain employs TRBV6-5 and TRBJ1-1, with a tentative D call TRBD1 (5 bases). CDR3 length equals 14 residues. Germline loops: CDR1 MNHEY, CDR2 SVGAGI. Trimming left V 0 bases short and J 6 bases short, with 11 bases between.

The chain couples TRBV7-3 to TRBJ2-7; 8 bases fit TRBD1. The CDR3 extends over 15 amino acids. V shed 2 bases, J shed 4 bases, and the junction held 7 bases outside the gene matches. Germline-derived CDR1 and CDR2 are SGHTA and FQGTGA. The CDR3: CASSLGQGAPYEQYF. The CDR3 region has the DNA TGTGCCAGCAGCTTAGGGCAGGGGGCGCCGTACGAGCAGTACTTC.

The chain has TRBV5-8 and TRBJ2-1; maybe TRBD2 (6 bases). V was cut by 4 bases and J by 8 bases, with 19 bases left in between. This CDR3 is 15 amino acids long. CDR1 is SGHTS, CDR2 YDEGEE, per germline. The CDR3 is CASSRGVGVIDEQFF. Written as DNA, the CDR3 is TGTGCCAGCAGCCGCGGGGTTGGTGTGATCGATGAGCAGTTCTTC.

The rearrangement uses TRBV5-1 and TRBJ1-3, with 8 bases lining up with TRBD1. The CDR3 loop spans 17 amino acids. V gave up 4 bases and J gave up 0 bases; unmatched junction bases: 9. Germline values: CDR1 SGHRS, CDR2 YFSETQ. In DNA, the CDR3 is TGCGCCAGCAGCCGGGGACAGGCCCAACTCTCTGGAAACACCATATATTTT. Translated: CASSRGQAQLSGNTIYF. Looking up the rest from reference TRBV5-1 and TRBJ1-3 gives the full variable domain: KAGVTQTPRYLIKTRGQQVTLSCSPISGHRSVSWYQQTPGQGLQFLFEYFSETQRNKGNFPGRFSGRQFSNSRSEMNVSTLELGDSALYLCASSRGQAQLSGNTIYFGEGSWLTVV.

This sequence joins TRBV11-2 and TRBJ2-3; TRBD2 aligns across 12 bases. Germline V lookup: CDR1 SGHAT, CDR2 FQNNGV. The trim removed 1 base at V and 1 base at J, leaving 3 bases unmatched. This CDR3 comprises 17 residues. The DNA for the CDR3 is TGTGCCAGCAGCTTAGTCGCTAGCGGGAGGGGCACAGATACGCAGTATTTT. This translates into CASSLVASGRGTDTQYF. Variable domain in full (rest from reference TRBV11-2 and TRBJ2-3): EAGVAQSPRYKIIEKRQSVAFWCNPISGHATLYWYQQILGQGPKLLIQFQNNGVVDDSQLPKDRFSAERLKGVDSTLKIQPAKLEDSAVYLCASSLVASGRGTDTQYFGPGTRLTVL.

Notes on this clone: Other DNA sequences in this sample translate to the same CDR3. The chain combines TRBV29-1 with TRBJ2-3; 8 bases agree with TRBD1. The length of the CDR3 is 13 residues. From germline, CDR1 is SQVTM and CDR2 ANQGSEA. Trimming removed 4 bases from V and 3 bases from J; junction bases left unmatched: 3. The CDR3: CSVGQGQTDTQYF. The CDR3 DNA sequence: TGCAGCGTTGGACAGGGGCAAACAGATACGCAGTATTTT.

This clone appeared once. The chain links TRBV19 to TRBJ1-5, with a possible D match to TRBD1 (6 bases). Germline assignment: CDR1 LNHDA and CDR2 SQIVND (reference sequence). The CDR3 sequence is 15 residues long. V was clipped by 5 bases and J by 3 bases, with 14 bases between them. The CDR3 here is CASSAQGTFNQPQHF. The DNA of the CDR3 is TGTGCCAGTAGTGCACAGGGAACCTTCAATCAGCCCCAGCATTTT. The whole variable domain, remainder taken from reference TRBV19 and TRBJ1-5, is DGGITQSPKYLFRKEGQNVTLSCEQNLNHDAMYWYRQDPGQGLRLIYYSQIVNDFQKGDIAEGYSVSREKKESFPLTVTSAQKNPTAFYLCASSAQGTFNQPQHFGDGTRLSIL.

This clone was observed once. The genes are TRBV13 and TRBJ1-5, with TRBD1 as a possible D gene (6 bases). CDR1 is PRHDT, CDR2 FYEKMQ, per germline (reference sequence). Deletions cut 4 bases from V and 3 bases from J, with 10 bases between. The CDR3 contains 14 residues. CDR3 residues: CASSSGQHNQPQHF. The CDR3, as DNA: TGTGCCAGCAGCTCAGGACAGCACAATCAGCCCCAGCATTTT.

V and J are TRBV6-5 and TRBJ1-1; D gene ambiguous. CDR1 MNHEY and CDR2 SVGAGI come from the germline V gene. Trimming removed 5 bases at V and 3 bases at J, with 7 bases between. This CDR3 is 12 amino acids long. CDR3 in DNA: TGTGCCAGCAGTAGCATGGACACTGAAGCTTTCTTT. Translated: CASSSMDTEAFF.

This sequence joins TRBV5-6 and TRBJ1-1; weak D call: TRBD1 (5 bases). The CDR3 has 15 amino acids. Trimming took 2 bases from V and 1 from J, leaving 12 bases between them. CDR1 and CDR2 (germline): SGHDT, YYEEEE. The CDR3 loop is CASSFPDGGNTEAFF. The DNA of the CDR3 is TGTGCCAGCAGCTTCCCCGACGGGGGGAACACTGAAGCTTTCTTT.

As for this clone: The junction departs from the called germline gene at one end, perhaps through a read error. The chain links TRBV5-6 to TRBJ2-4, with 13 bases aligning to TRBD2. The CDR3 is 13 amino acids. Germline V CDR1 and CDR2: SGHDT, YYEEEE. The DNA of the CDR3 is TGTGCCAGCAGCTTGGGTGGACTAGCGGGAGCCTCATTC. It translates to CASSLGGLAGASF.

This clone was seen just once. The J gene is TRBJ1-4, the V gene TRBV4-2; D possibly corresponds to TRBD1 (5 bases). The CDR3 loop spans 18 amino acids. Germline CDR1 reads LGHNA; CDR2 reads YNFKEQ. V lost 2 bases to trimming and J lost 2 bases, with 18 bases between them. This chain's CDR3 is CASSQYQAGRSTNEKLFF. The CDR3 bases are TGTGCCAGCAGCCAATATCAGGCAGGGAGGTCGACTAATGAAAAACTGTTTTTT.

The chain joins TRBV7-8 to TRBJ2-1, with D tentatively TRBD1 (6 bases). V was shortened by 5 bases and J by 13 bases, with 15 bases between the two germline ends. This CDR3 spans 12 amino acids. The germline V gene encodes CDR1 SGHVS and CDR2 FQNEAQ. This chain's CDR3 is CASSTVRGLQFF. In DNA form, the CDR3 reads TGTGCCAGCAGCACCGTTAGGGGGTTACAGTTCTTC. The entire variable domain, with the rest obtained from reference TRBV7-8 and TRBJ2-1, is as follows: GAGVSQSPRYKVAKRGQDVALRCDPISGHVSLFWYQQALGQGPEFLTYFQNEAQLDKSGLPSDRFFAERPEGSVSTLKIQRTQQEDSAVYLCASSTVRGLQFFGPGTRLTVL.

This clone was detected a few times. V is TRBV5-6 and J is TRBJ2-5, with D perhaps TRBD1 (5 bases). Germline values: CDR1 SGHDT, CDR2 YYEEEE. This CDR3 spans 13 amino acids. With 3 bases removed from V and 5 bases from J, the gap between germline ends came to 11 bases. The CDR3 spells CASSSTVTETQYF. The CDR3 bases are TGTGCCAGCAGCTCGACAGTGACCGAGACCCAGTACTTC.

This chain connects TRBV15 to TRBJ1-2, with D perhaps matching TRBD1 (5 bases). Germline assignment: CDR1 LNHNV and CDR2 YYDKDF (reference sequence). Trimming removed 0 bases at V and 4 bases at J, with 18 bases between. The CDR3 consists of 17 residues. As DNA, the CDR3 is TGTGCCACCAGCAGAGAGGGGCCAGAACCCGGCGGCTATGGCTACACCTTC. This encodes CATSREGPEPGGYGYTF.

The chain employs TRBV4-1 and TRBJ1-2, with D tentatively TRBD1 (6 bases). This CDR3 has 15 amino acids. The germline CDR1 and CDR2 sequences are MGHRA and YSYEKL. The V end lost 3 bases, the J end lost 7 bases, and 18 bases lay between the germline ends. CDR3 sequence: CASSQEQGWVGGYTF. In DNA, the CDR3 is TGCGCCAGCAGCCAGGAACAGGGATGGGTTGGTGGCTACACCTTC.